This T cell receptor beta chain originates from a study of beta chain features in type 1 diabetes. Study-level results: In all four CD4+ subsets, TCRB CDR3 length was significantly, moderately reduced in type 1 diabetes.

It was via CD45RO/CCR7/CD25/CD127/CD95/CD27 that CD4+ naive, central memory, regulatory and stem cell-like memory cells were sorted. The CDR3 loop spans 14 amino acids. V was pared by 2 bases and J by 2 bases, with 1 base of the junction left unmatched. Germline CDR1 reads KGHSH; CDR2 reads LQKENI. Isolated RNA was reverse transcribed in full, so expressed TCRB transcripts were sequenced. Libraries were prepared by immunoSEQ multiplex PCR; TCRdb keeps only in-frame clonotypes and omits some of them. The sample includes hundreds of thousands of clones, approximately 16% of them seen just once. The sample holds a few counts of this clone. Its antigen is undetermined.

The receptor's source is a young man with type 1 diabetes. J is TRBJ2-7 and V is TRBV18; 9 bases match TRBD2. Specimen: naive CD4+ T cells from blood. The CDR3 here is CASSPGTSPYEQYF. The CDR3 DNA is TGTGCCAGCTCACCAGGGACTAGCCCCTACGAGCAGTACTTC.